Sequencing of this T cell receptor (beta chain) was carried out in a study of blood T cell repertoires in COVID-19. Study overall: Spain, Italy and the United States supplied samples that represented acute and convalescent COVID-19. The analysed material was cDNA or gDNA that came from T cells, B-cell-depleted T cells, or PBMCs.

Source study methods: Estimation of nucleated cell counts relied on the amplification of reference gene primers. Repertoires were generated with immunoSEQ multiplex PCR, while TCRdb's copy carries only in-frame clones and drops some. V and J calls and clone size are given by that table; D and trimming were obtained from the DNA. The sample lists roughly 280,000 clones; 70% to 90% were seen once. The sequencing sample was made of peripheral blood. The source of this sequence is a woman in her 70s with acute or convalescent COVID-19.

CDR3 residues: CASSSGTGLIVTRGYTF. DNA for the CDR3: TGTGCCAGCAGTTCCGGGACAGGTCTTATTGTAACACGAGGCTACACCTTC. The chain is built from TRBV2 and TRBJ1-2, with 8 nucleotides matching TRBD1. The CDR3 runs to 17 residues. V lost 5 bases to trimming and J lost 8 bases; unmatched junction nucleotides: 19. The germline V gene has CDR1 SNHLY and CDR2 FYNNEI.